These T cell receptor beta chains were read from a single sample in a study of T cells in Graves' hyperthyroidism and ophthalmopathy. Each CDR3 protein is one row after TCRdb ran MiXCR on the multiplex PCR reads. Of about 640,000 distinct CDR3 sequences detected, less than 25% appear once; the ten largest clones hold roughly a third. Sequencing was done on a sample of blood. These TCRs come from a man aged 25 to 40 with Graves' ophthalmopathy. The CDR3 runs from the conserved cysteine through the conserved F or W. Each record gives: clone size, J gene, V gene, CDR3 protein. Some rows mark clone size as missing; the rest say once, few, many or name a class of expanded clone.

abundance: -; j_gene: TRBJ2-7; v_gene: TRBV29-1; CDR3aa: CSVGPTGGIEPYEQYF
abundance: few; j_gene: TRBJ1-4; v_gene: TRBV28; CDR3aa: CASSMRLDRDEKLFF
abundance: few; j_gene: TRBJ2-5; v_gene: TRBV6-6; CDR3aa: CASSYRTGGRETQYF
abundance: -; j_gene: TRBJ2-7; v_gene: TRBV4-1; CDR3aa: CASSKGDRTYEQYF
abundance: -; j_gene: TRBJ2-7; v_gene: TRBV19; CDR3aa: CASSIGPLHSYEQYF
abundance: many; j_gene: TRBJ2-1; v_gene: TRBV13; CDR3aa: CASSRRAGGPVNEQFF
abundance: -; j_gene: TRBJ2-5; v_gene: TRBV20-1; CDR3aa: CSLRAWPKETQYF
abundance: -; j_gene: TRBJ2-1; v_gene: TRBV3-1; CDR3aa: CVSSQGGYNEQFF
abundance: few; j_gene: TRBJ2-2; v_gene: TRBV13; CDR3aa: CASSLRQAGGKTGELFF
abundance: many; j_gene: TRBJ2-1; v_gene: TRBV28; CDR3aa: CASSLQGLADPYNEQFF
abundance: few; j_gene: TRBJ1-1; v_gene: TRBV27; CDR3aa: CASSRGGEQGWADTEAFF
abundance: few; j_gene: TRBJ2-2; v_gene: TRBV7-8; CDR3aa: CASSPNREGELFF
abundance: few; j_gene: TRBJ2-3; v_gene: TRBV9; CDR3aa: CASSVDPSIAGARDTQYF
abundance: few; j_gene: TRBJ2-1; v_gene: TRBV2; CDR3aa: CASSEGTPGDNEQFF
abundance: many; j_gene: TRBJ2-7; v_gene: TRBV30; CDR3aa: CAWSSPGLPHYEQYF
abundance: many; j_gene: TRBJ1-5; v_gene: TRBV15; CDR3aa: CATSRSTGRVSTGNQPQHF
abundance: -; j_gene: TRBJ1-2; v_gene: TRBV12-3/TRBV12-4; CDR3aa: CASSSRWTGKILTNYGYTF
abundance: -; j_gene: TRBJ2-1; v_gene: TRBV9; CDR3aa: CASSQPAGGPYTNLHNEQFF
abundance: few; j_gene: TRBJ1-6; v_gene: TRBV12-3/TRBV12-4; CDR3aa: CASSSGTENSPLHF
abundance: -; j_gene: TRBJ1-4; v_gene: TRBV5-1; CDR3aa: CASSFAGIQGEKLFF
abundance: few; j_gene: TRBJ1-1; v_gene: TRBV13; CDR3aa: CASSARTGFMNTEAFF
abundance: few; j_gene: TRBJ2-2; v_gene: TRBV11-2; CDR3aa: CASSLGIQANTGELFF
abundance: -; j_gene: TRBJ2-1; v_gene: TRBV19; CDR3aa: CASSEEAGGYGEQFF
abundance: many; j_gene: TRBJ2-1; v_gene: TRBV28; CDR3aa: CASSLPGPHNEQFF
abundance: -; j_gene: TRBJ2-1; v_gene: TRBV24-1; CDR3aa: CATSDHPLVGEHNEQFF
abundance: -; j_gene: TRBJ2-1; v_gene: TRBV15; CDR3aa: CATSEGQVNNEQFF
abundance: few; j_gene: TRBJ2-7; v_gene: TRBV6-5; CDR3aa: CASSYGTSDSYEQYF
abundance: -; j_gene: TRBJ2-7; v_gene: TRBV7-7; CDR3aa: CASSRIGGDEQYF
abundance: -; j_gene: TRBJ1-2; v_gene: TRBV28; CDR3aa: CASSLSHDYTF
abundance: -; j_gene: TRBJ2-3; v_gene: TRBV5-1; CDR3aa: CASSLAEAGGPTDTQYF
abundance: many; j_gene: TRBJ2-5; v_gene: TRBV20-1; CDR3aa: CSAVYREGGRETQYF
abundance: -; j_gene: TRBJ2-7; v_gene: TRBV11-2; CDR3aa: CASSLVPGQALYEQYF
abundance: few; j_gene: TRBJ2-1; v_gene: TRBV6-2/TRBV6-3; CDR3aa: CASSYLDTSGSTYNEQFF
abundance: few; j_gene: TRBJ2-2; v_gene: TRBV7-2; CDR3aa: CASSLEYMNRELFF
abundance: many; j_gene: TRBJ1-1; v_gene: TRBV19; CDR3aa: CASSIAMNTEAFF
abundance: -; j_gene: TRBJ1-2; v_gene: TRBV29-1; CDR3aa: CSVDAGVTYGYTF
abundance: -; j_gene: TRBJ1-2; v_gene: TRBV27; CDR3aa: CASSTGGANYGYTF
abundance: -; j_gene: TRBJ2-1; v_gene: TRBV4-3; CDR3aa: CASSQDRQQYNEQFF
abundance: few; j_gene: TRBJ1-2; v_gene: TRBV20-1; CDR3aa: CSAPDPGNYGYTF
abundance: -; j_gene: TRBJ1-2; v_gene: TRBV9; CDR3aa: CASSPPGTQYTF
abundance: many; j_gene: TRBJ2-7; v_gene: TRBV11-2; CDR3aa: CASSLESHEQYF
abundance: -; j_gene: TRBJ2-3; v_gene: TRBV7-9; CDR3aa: CASSEGPNTQYF